Below, 14 T cell receptor beta chains from the same sample are listed, as sequenced in a study of breast tumors, draining lymph nodes, adjacent tissues. TCRdb reanalysed the multiplex PCR reads using MiXCR and keeps one entry per CDR3 protein. Of about 270,000 distinct CDR3 sequences detected, 30% appear once; the ten largest clones hold approximately 1%. Samples came from axillary lymph nodes draining the breast cancer. Sequenced input: axillary lymph node tissue. All receptors derive from a female donor with breast cancer. Some clones in this sample may be carry-over from other donors' samples.

This clonotype was detected once. The genes are TRBV5-1 and TRBJ2-3; TRBD2 aligns across 13 bases. CDR1 is SGHRS, CDR2 YFSETQ, per germline. V shed 2 bases and J 8 bases; nucleotides not matched to a gene: 5. The CDR3 has 15 residues. The CDR3 protein is CASSFGLAGDGTQYF. For the CDR3, the DNA is TGCGCCAGCAGCTTCGGACTAGCGGGAGATGGTACGCAGTATTTT.

This clonotype appeared many times. V usage is TRBV5-6 and J usage is TRBJ2-5; perhaps TRBD2 as D (6 bases). CDR3 length: 16 amino acids. Germline V gene sequence: CDR1 SGHDT, CDR2 YYEEEE. Deletions cut 3 bases from V and 4 bases from J, with 19 bases between. CDR3 amino acids: CASSSTFGAGRETQYF. CDR3 sequence (DNA): TGTGCCAGCAGCTCCACCTTCGGGGCGGGACGAGAGACCCAGTACTTC.

There are many counts of this clonotype. CDR3: CASSLMQAANYGYTF. The CDR3 nucleotides are TGTGCCAGCAGCTTAATGCAGGCCGCTAACTATGGCTACACCTTC. V gene TRBV7-6 combines with J gene TRBJ1-2; D unclear. The V and J ends lost 2 bases and 0 bases respectively, with 10 bases between them. CDR1 is SGHVS and CDR2 is FNYEAQ in the germline V gene. This CDR3 is 15 amino acids long.

This clonotype came up many times. This sequence joins TRBV11-2 and TRBJ2-3; 11 nucleotides match TRBD2. There are 16 residues in the CDR3. Germline CDR1 reads SGHAT; CDR2 reads FQNNGV. V was clipped by 5 bases and J by 2 bases; unmatched bases: 6. The CDR3 sequence is CASSRRLAGNTDTQYF. The CDR3 DNA follows: TGTGCCAGCAGCCGGAGACTAGCGGGAAACACAGATACGCAGTATTTT.

With respect to this clonotype: This could be a read error, since a much larger clone is one nucleotide away. The rearrangement joins TRBV6-6 to TRBJ2-7; D unclear. The V and J ends lost 5 bases and 0 bases respectively, with 20 bases between them. Germline CDR1 reads MNHNY; CDR2 reads SVGAGI (reference sequence). The CDR3 has 17 amino acids. DNA of the CDR3: TGTGCCAGCAGTCAGCGTGTTGGTGCAGTGGTCTCCTACGAGCAGTACTTC. It translates to CASSQRVGAVVSYEQYF.

This clonotype was counted between two and nine times. This may stem from a read error, because a much larger clone lies one nucleotide away. The rearrangement uses TRBV9 and TRBJ2-7; 7 nucleotides match TRBD1. This CDR3 has 14 amino acids. The germline gives CDR1 SGDLS, CDR2 YYNGEE. CDR3 protein: CASSISRQGGEQSF. CDR3 nucleotides: TGTGCCAGCAGCATTTCACGACAGGGTGGCGAGCAGTCCTTC.

In this sample, this clonotype turned up once. CDR3 amino acids: CATSRGGGANEHF. In DNA form, the CDR3 reads TGTGCCACCAGCAGAGGAGGGGGGGCTAATGAGCATTTT. V usage is TRBV15 and J usage is TRBJ1-5; D may be TRBD1 (6 bases). This CDR3 spans 13 amino acids. Deletions cut 1 base from V and 14 bases from J, with 15 bases between. CDR1 and CDR2 from the germline V gene are LNHNV and YYDKDF (reference sequence).

This clonotype was seen repeatedly, ten times or more. J is TRBJ2-2 and V is TRBV2; TRBD2 might be the D (6 bases). Trimming removed 0 bases from V and 2 bases from J, with 10 bases in between. The CDR3 loop spans 16 amino acids. The germline V gene has CDR1 SNHLY and CDR2 FYNNEI. CDR3 nucleotides: TGTGCCAGCAGTGAAGCGGGGACTGTCAACACCGGGGAGCTGTTTTTT. It codes for CASSEAGTVNTGELFF.

This clonotype occurred many times. The rearrangement uses TRBV19 and TRBJ2-1; 8 bases are a match to TRBD2. The CDR3 runs to 15 residues. The germline V gene encodes CDR1 LNHDA and CDR2 SQIVND (reference sequence). V lost 9 bases to trimming and J lost 0 bases; unmatched junction nucleotides: 7. CDR3 sequence: CASSPGTSSYNEQFF. The CDR3 nucleotides read TGTGCCAGCAGTCCCGGGACTAGCTCCTACAATGAGCAGTTCTTC.

Regarding this clonotype: A much larger clone lies one base from this, so it may be a read error. This CDR3 is missing its conserved last phenylalanine or tryptophan, likely due to a read error. The chain has TRBV5-8 and TRBJ2-7, with TRBD2 as a possible D gene (6 bases). Trimming removed 0 bases from V and 4 bases from J, with 17 bases in between. CDR3 size: 16 residues. Germline CDR1 SGHTS, CDR2 YDEGEE. Here the CDR3 reads CASSLAPGDLGYEQYL. The CDR3 DNA reads TGTGCCAGCAGCTTGGCCCCGGGGGATCTGGGGTACGAGCAGTACCTC.

V and J are TRBV10-3 and TRBJ1-1, with no clear D. Germline CDR1 ENHRY, CDR2 SYGVKD. V gave up 7 bases and J gave up 0 bases, with 9 bases separating them. The CDR3 contains 13 residues. DNA for the CDR3: TGTGCCATCACGGGGAGCATGAACACTGAAGCTTTCTTT. Its protein is CAITGSMNTEAFF.

This clonotype appeared many times. The gene calls are TRBV19 and TRBJ1-6; 7 bases fit TRBD1. Germline loops: CDR1 LNHDA, CDR2 SQIVND (reference sequence). The CDR3 extends over 14 amino acids. The ends lost 4 bases at V and 6 bases at J; junction bases unmatched: 3. CDR3 bases: TGTGCCAGTAGTACGCGACAGGGTAATTCACCCCTCCACTTT. It specifies CASSTRQGNSPLHF.

There are many counts of this clonotype. The chain has TRBV2 and TRBJ2-3, with 15 bases matching TRBD2. Germline V CDR1 and CDR2: SNHLY, FYNNEI. With V trimmed by 5 bases and J by 7 bases, 7 bases remained unmatched. The CDR3 contains 16 residues. CDR3 DNA: TGTGCCAGCAGTCGGACTAGCGGGAGGGCTGTGAATACGCAGTATTTT. This translates into CASSRTSGRAVNTQYF.

The table lists this clonotype with many counts. The chain is built from TRBV11-3 and TRBJ2-7; perhaps TRBD1 as D (5 bases). V lost 4 bases and J lost 0, with 13 bases in between. The length of the CDR3 is 15 residues. Germline loops: CDR1 SGHNT, CDR2 YENEEA. The CDR3 here is CASSSRTDSSYEQYF. CDR3 DNA sequence: TGTGCCAGCAGCTCCCGAACAGACAGCTCCTACGAGCAGTACTTC.